The 31 T cell receptor beta chains in this list originate from one sample, sequenced in a study of cytomegalovirus exposure and HLA in healthy donors. This PCR relied on a set of 60 Vbeta primers and 13 Jbeta primers. Some clones are missing from TCRdb's copy, which holds only in-frame ones; the method was immunoSEQ multiplex PCR. The sample carries around 97,000 clones, 73% recorded once. Sequencing input: PBMCs. The receptors were gathered from a man aged 35-49 years in good health and CMV-seronegative.

V gene TRBV7-9 combines with J gene TRBJ2-6; TRBD1 matches at 7 bases. The V gene end was trimmed by 1 base and the J gene end by 4 bases; junction bases not matched to a gene: 7. Germline values: CDR1 SEHNR, CDR2 FQNEAQ (reference sequence). The CDR3 extends over 17 amino acids. The CDR3 is CASSLVAGGSGANVLTF. In DNA, the CDR3 is TGTGCCAGCAGCTTAGTGGCAGGGGGTTCCGGGGCCAACGTCCTGACTTTC.

The chain has TRBV4-2 and TRBJ2-2, with D possibly being TRBD2 (5 bases). Trimming stripped 0 bases from V and 5 bases from J, with 10 bases between. The CDR3 is 15 residues long. The germline gives CDR1 LGHNA, CDR2 YNFKEQ. The CDR3 DNA reads as TGTGCCAGCAGCCAAGAACGGACTCTTACCGGGGAGCTGTTTTTT. Its translation: CASSQERTLTGELFF.

The chain has TRBV19 and TRBJ2-7; 7 nucleotides line up with TRBD1. The CDR3 length is 16 residues. J lost 4 bases, V lost 6 bases, and 15 bases had no gene match. The V gene's germline CDR1 is LNHDA and CDR2 SQIVND (reference sequence). The CDR3 is CASSRNRGTTPYEQYF. CDR3 nucleotide sequence: TGTGCCAGTAGCCGAAACAGGGGAACAACTCCATACGAGCAGTACTTC. Using reference TRBV19 and TRBJ2-7 for the parts outside the CDR3, the full variable domain is DGGITQSPKYLFRKEGQNVTLSCEQNLNHDAMYWYRQDPGQGLRLIYYSQIVNDFQKGDIAEGYSVSREKKESFPLTVTSAQKNPTAFYLCASSRNRGTTPYEQYFGPGTRLTVT.

With respect to this clone: The junction departs from germline at one end; a sequencing error may be responsible. The CDR3, as DNA: TGTGCCAGCAGCGCCGGGTTTAATCCACCCCTCCACTTT. It is translated as CASSAGFNPPLHF. The V call is TRBV7-9, the J call TRBJ1-6; D ambiguous. Germline values: CDR1 SEHNR, CDR2 FQNEAQ (reference sequence). The CDR3 sequence is 13 residues long.

V usage is TRBV28 and J usage is TRBJ2-2, with TRBD2 matching 7 bases. The junction had 9 bases not matched to a gene; V was cut back by 2 bases and J by 6 bases. Germline V gene lookup returns CDR1 MDHEN and CDR2 SYDVKM. The CDR3 is 16 residues long. The CDR3: CASSLSGALRPGELFF. CDR3 nucleotides: TGTGCCAGCAGTTTAAGCGGGGCCTTAAGACCCGGGGAGCTGTTTTTT. Looking up the rest from reference TRBV28 and TRBJ2-2 gives the full variable domain: DVKVTQSSRYLVKRTGEKVFLECVQDMDHENMFWYRQDPGLGLRLIYFSYDVKMKEKGDIPEGYSVSREKKERFSLILESASTNQTSMYLCASSLSGALRPGELFFGEGSRLTVL.

This clone has ten or more counts. This chain links TRBV5-1 with TRBJ1-2, with TRBD1 as a possible D gene (6 bases). Germline CDR1 and CDR2: SGHRS and YFSETQ. This CDR3 comprises 13 residues. Trimming took 1 base from V and 7 from J, leaving 11 bases between them. CDR3 DNA: TGCGCCAGCAGCTTGAGGACAGAGGGTGGCTACACCTTC. Protein product: CASSLRTEGGYTF.

The sample holds a few counts of this clone. The CDR3 DNA reads TGCGCCAGCAGCACTGATAGGGGGCATACTGAAGCTTTCTTT. Translation: CASSTDRGHTEAFF. The chain has TRBV5-1 and TRBJ1-1; TRBD1 aligns across 7 bases. Losses at the gene ends were 4 bases for V and 5 bases for J; bases not matched to a gene: 8. Looked up from germline, CDR1 is SGHRS and CDR2 is YFSETQ. The CDR3 has 14 amino acids.

This sequence joins TRBV6-1 and TRBJ2-3, with TRBD1 matching 10 bases. This CDR3 comprises 13 residues. Per the germline V gene, CDR1 is MNHNS and CDR2 is SASEGT. The trim removed 8 bases at V and 9 bases at J, leaving 8 bases unmatched. CDR3 protein: CASGRDRGPTQYF. The CDR3 coding sequence is TGTGCCAGCGGCCGGGACAGGGGTCCCACGCAGTATTTT.

The chain combines TRBV11-2 with TRBJ1-4; 10 bases fit TRBD1. V was pared by 5 bases and J by 7 bases, with 7 bases of the junction left unmatched. The V gene's germline CDR1 is SGHAT and CDR2 FQNNGV. The CDR3 runs 15 residues. DNA for the CDR3: TGTGCCAGCAGCGCGCAGGGACAGGGGTCTGAAAAACTGTTTTTT. This encodes CASSAQGQGSEKLFF.

V gene TRBV7-4 combines with J gene TRBJ1-6; TRBD1 agrees at 7 bases. Germline V gene lookup returns CDR1 SGHVT and CDR2 SQSDAQ. Trimming removed 4 bases from V and 7 bases from J; junction bases left unmatched: 13. This CDR3 comprises 17 residues. The CDR3 loop reads CASSWGQKLSKNSPLHF. For the CDR3, the DNA is TGTGCCAGCAGCTGGGGACAGAAGCTTTCGAAAAATTCACCCCTCCACTTT.

V and J are TRBV6-5 and TRBJ2-1; 8 bases agree with TRBD1. This CDR3 region has 15 residues. CDR1 and CDR2 (germline): MNHEY, SVGAGI. J was trimmed by 4 bases and V by 5 bases; bases with no gene match: 7. The CDR3 region has the DNA TGTGCCAGCAGTGCGCAGGGGGCTTTATACAATGAGCAGTTCTTC. Amino acids: CASSAQGALYNEQFF.

The V gene is TRBV28, the J gene TRBJ2-7, with D possibly matching TRBD2 (5 bases). Germline V gene data show CDR1 as MDHEN and CDR2 as SYDVKM. V lost 7 bases to trimming and J lost 3 bases, with 13 bases between them. The CDR3 totals 13 residues. CDR3 nucleotides: TGTGCCAGCAAAAGTAACGGGGTCTACGAGCAGTACTTC. This encodes CASKSNGVYEQYF.

The sample holds one count of this clone. The chain links TRBV29-1 to TRBJ1-1; D possibly corresponds to TRBD1 (5 bases). With 3 bases removed from V and 3 bases from J, the gap between germline ends came to 11 bases. The germline CDR1 and CDR2 sequences are SQVTM and ANQGSEA. The CDR3 is 13 amino acids. CDR3 in DNA: TGCAGCGTTGAGTACATCAGGGACACTGAAGCTTTCTTT. Its translation: CSVEYIRDTEAFF.

The CDR3: CSAHYPPTGEDEQFF. For the CDR3, the DNA is TGCAGCGCCCACTACCCCCCGACAGGGGAGGATGAGCAGTTCTTC. The V gene is TRBV29-1, the J gene TRBJ2-1, with TRBD1 matching over 8 bases. With V trimmed by 7 bases and J by 8 bases, 16 bases remained unmatched. The CDR3 has 15 residues. CDR1 is SQVTM, CDR2 ANQGSEA, per germline.

The rearrangement uses TRBV2 and TRBJ2-7, with TRBD1 as a possible D gene (6 bases). Trimming took off 7 bases at V and 0 bases at J, with 16 bases between the two ends. CDR1 and CDR2 from the germline V gene are SNHLY and FYNNEI. There are 15 residues in the CDR3. The CDR3 here is CASTPEQGSSYEQYF. The CDR3 DNA sequence: TGTGCCAGCACCCCGGAACAGGGCAGCTCCTACGAGCAGTACTTC.

The chain recombines TRBV6-5 with TRBJ1-1; tentatively, D is TRBD1 (6 bases). Per the germline V gene, CDR1 is MNHEY and CDR2 is SVGAGI. V was shortened by 2 bases and J by 4 bases, with 8 bases between the two germline ends. The CDR3 spans 13 residues. The CDR3 protein is CASSYPGVTEAFF. CDR3 sequence (DNA): TGTGCCAGCAGTTACCCAGGGGTCACTGAAGCTTTCTTT.

The V and J genes are TRBV2 and TRBJ2-3; 9 bases are a match to TRBD2. This CDR3 region has 17 residues. With 7 bases clipped from V and 1 base from J, the junction kept 12 bases outside the gene matches. Germline CDR1 and CDR2: SNHLY and FYNNEI. The CDR3 is CASTIGLAGTGTDTQYF. In DNA form, the CDR3 reads TGTGCCAGCACTATAGGGCTAGCGGGGACCGGCACAGATACGCAGTATTTT. Looking up the rest from reference TRBV2 and TRBJ2-3 gives the full variable domain: EPEVTQTPSHQVTQMGQEVILRCVPISNHLYFYWYRQILGQKVEFLVSFYNNEISEKSEIFDDQFSVERPDGSNFTLKIRSTKLEDSAMYFCASTIGLAGTGTDTQYFGPGTRLTVL.

This clone was counted once. The chain joins TRBV4-2 to TRBJ2-3, with 8 positions matching TRBD2. V shed 0 bases, J shed 5 bases, and the junction held 10 bases outside the gene matches. This CDR3 contains 17 residues. The germline CDR1 and CDR2 sequences are LGHNA and YNFKEQ. CDR3 in DNA: TGTGCCAGCAGCCAAGAGACCGGGACTAGGATGATAGATACGCAGTATTTT. It yields the protein CASSQETGTRMIDTQYF.

This chain links TRBV7-9 with TRBJ2-3; 9 positions match TRBD2. The V segment lost 0 bases and the J segment 2 bases; nucleotides outside the gene matches: 6. Germline CDR1 and CDR2: SEHNR and FQNEAQ (reference sequence). The CDR3 spans 17 residues. CDR3: CASSLALLAGITDTQYF. The DNA of the CDR3 is TGTGCCAGCAGCTTAGCCTTGCTAGCGGGAATCACAGATACGCAGTATTTT.

The chain combines TRBV6-1 with TRBJ2-7, with D perhaps matching TRBD1 (5 bases). The germline V gene has CDR1 MNHNS and CDR2 SASEGT. V lost 11 bases to trimming and J lost 2 bases, with 13 bases between them. The CDR3 length is 12 residues. The CDR3 bases are TGTGCCGGGCGACAGAGCCCCTACGAGCAGTACTTC. It codes for CAGRQSPYEQYF.

This rearrangement joins TRBV2 to TRBJ1-5; no reliable D call. Germline lookup yields CDR1 SNHLY and CDR2 FYNNEI. Trimming removed 4 bases from V and 3 bases from J, with 7 bases in between. The length of the CDR3 is 13 residues. The CDR3 protein is CASSGESNQPQHF. DNA for the CDR3: TGTGCCAGCAGTGGGGAGTCCAATCAGCCCCAGCATTTT.

The chain employs TRBV7-2 and TRBJ2-7, with 8 nucleotides matching TRBD2. Trimming cost V 0 bases and J 4 bases; bases outside gene matches: 20. Looked up from germline, CDR1 is SGHTA and CDR2 is FQGNSA. This CDR3 is 20 amino acids long. CDR3 loop: CASSLASYSGTRDGRYEQYF. For the CDR3, the DNA is TGTGCCAGCAGCTTAGCGTCCTACTCCGGGACTAGGGACGGGAGGTACGAGCAGTACTTC.

The chain carries TRBV7-7 and TRBJ2-5, with 7 bases lining up with TRBD1. From germline, CDR1 is SSHAT and CDR2 FNYEAQ (reference sequence). V dropped 5 bases and J dropped 1; count of bases not matched to a gene: 4. The CDR3 is made up of 14 amino acids. CDR3 amino acids: CASSPTGFQETQYF. The CDR3 DNA follows: TGTGCCAGCAGCCCGACAGGGTTCCAAGAGACCCAGTACTTC.

The chain couples TRBV5-6 to TRBJ2-5; 7 positions agree with TRBD1. The CDR3 spans 15 residues. J gave up 0 bases and V 4 bases, and 6 bases lay outside the gene matches. Germline CDR1 and CDR2: SGHDT and YYEEEE. As DNA, the CDR3 is TGTGCCAGCAGCCACAGGGGACCCTACCAAGAGACCCAGTACTTC. It codes for CASSHRGPYQETQYF.

About this clone: The germline gene is not matched at one end of the junction; a read error may be the cause. The gene calls are TRBV6-6 and TRBJ1-6; 8 bases are shared with TRBD1. CDR3 length: 16 amino acids. Germline V CDR1 and CDR2: MNHNY, SVGAGI (reference sequence). CDR3 nucleotides: TGTGTCAGCAGTTGGGGACAGGCGGACTATAATTCACCCCTCCACTTT. Its translation: CVSSWGQADYNSPLHF.

The rearrangement links TRBV2 to TRBJ2-5; 10 bases align to TRBD2. Unmatched junction bases numbered 10, after V lost 0 bases and J lost 3 bases. This CDR3 spans 18 amino acids. Germline V gene data show CDR1 as SNHLY and CDR2 as FYNNEI. For the CDR3, the DNA is TGTGCCAGCAGTGAAGCGCTTGAGCCTAGCGGGAGTGAAGAGACCCAGTACTTC. It is translated as CASSEALEPSGSEETQYF.

This clone was detected only a few times. The rearrangement uses TRBV5-1 and TRBJ2-5; TRBD1 aligns across 11 bases. Trimming cost V 4 bases and J 4 bases; bases outside gene matches: 12. Germline V gene lookup returns CDR1 SGHRS and CDR2 YFSETQ. This CDR3 region has 17 residues. The CDR3 spells CASSGGQGAVFSETQYF. The CDR3 DNA follows: TGCGCCAGCAGCGGAGGACAGGGGGCCGTATTCTCAGAGACCCAGTACTTC.

This chain uses TRBV18 with TRBJ1-3; 8 nucleotides match TRBD1. The CDR3 sequence is 14 residues long. V dropped 4 bases and J dropped 6; count of bases not matched to a gene: 5. Looked up from germline, CDR1 is KGHSH and CDR2 is LQKENI. The CDR3 DNA reads TGTGCCAGCTCACTTGCAGGGGGCGAAAACACCATATATTTT. Residues: CASSLAGGENTIYF.

This chain joins TRBV2 and TRBJ2-5, with D maybe TRBD1 (5 bases). Between the trimmed V and J ends, which lost 3 bases and 5 bases, there was a span of 7 bases. CDR1 and CDR2 (germline): SNHLY, FYNNEI. The CDR3 spans 12 residues. CDR3 bases: TGTGCCAGCAGTGAGGCAGGGGAGACCCAGTACTTC. Translated, it gives CASSEAGETQYF.

The chain combines TRBV7-9 with TRBJ2-7; TRBD1 matches at 9 bases. The V gene's germline CDR1 is SEHNR and CDR2 FQNEAQ (reference sequence). CDR3 length: 15 residues. V lost 5 bases and J lost 5; bases outside the gene matches: 10. CDR3 in DNA: TGTGCCAGCAGCAAGTACCTGGACAGGGGTAACGAGCAGTACTTC. Its translation is CASSKYLDRGNEQYF.

The chain links TRBV2 to TRBJ2-1; TRBD2 matches 9 bases. V lost 4 bases, J lost 5 bases, and 9 bases stayed unmatched. CDR1 is SNHLY and CDR2 is FYNNEI in the germline V gene. The CDR3 contains 16 residues. CDR3 in DNA: TGTGCCAGCAGTGTTAATAAAGCGGGGGGCCACAATGAGCAGTTCTTC. This encodes CASSVNKAGGHNEQFF.